These 23 T cell receptor beta chains share one sample of origin, sequenced in a study of shared clonotypes between healthy human individuals. Some clones are missing from TCRdb's copy, which holds only in-frame ones; the method was immunoSEQ multiplex PCR. The sample yields about 2,500,000 clones, approximately 90% seen once. The sample was naive CD4+ T cells sorted from blood. This sample's subset: CD45RA+ positively selected. The receptor set was obtained from a man between 18 and 35 years old in good health.

This clone showed up just once. The rearrangement links TRBV19 to TRBJ2-5; TRBD2 matches 8 bases. The CDR3 loop spans 16 amino acids. Germline V gene sequence: CDR1 LNHDA, CDR2 SQIVND (reference sequence). V shed 1 base, J shed 5 bases, and the junction held 9 bases outside the gene matches. Here the CDR3 reads CASSIGRGGGRETQYF. CDR3 DNA sequence: TGTGCCAGTAGTATAGGACGGGGGGGAGGCCGCGAGACCCAGTACTTC.

V usage is TRBV5-3 and J usage is TRBJ1-6; no clear D. TRBV5-3 is an ORF; its function is uncertain. This CDR3 spans 15 amino acids. Trimming took off 0 bases at V and 3 bases at J, with 7 bases between the two ends. CDR3 bases: TGTGCCAGAAGCTTGGACGGATACTATAATTCACCCCTCCACTTT. Protein product: CARSLDGYYNSPLHF.

The V and J genes are TRBV6-6 and TRBJ2-3, with TRBD2 matching 10 bases. The CDR3 has 13 amino acids. The germline CDR1 and CDR2 sequences are MNHNY and SVGAGI (reference sequence). V was clipped by 11 bases and J by 1 base; unmatched bases: 3. Here the CDR3 DNA reads TGTGCCTCTAGCGGGAGAGGCACAGATACGCAGTATTTT. This translates into CASSGRGTDTQYF.

The chain has TRBV4-3 and TRBJ1-4, with 9 bases matching TRBD1. V was clipped by 6 bases and J by 6 bases; unmatched bases: 8. The CDR3 contains 15 residues. Germline V lookup: CDR1 LGHNA, CDR2 YSLEER. The CDR3 protein is CASSPEGTGYEKLFF. As DNA, the CDR3 is TGCGCCAGCAGTCCGGAGGGGACAGGGTATGAAAAACTGTTTTTT.

This clone showed up just once. The chain links TRBV7-9 to TRBJ2-5; 10 positions agree with TRBD2. V was pared by 5 bases and J by 2 bases, with 11 bases of the junction left unmatched. The CDR3 runs 17 residues. From germline, CDR1 is SEHNR and CDR2 FQNEAQ (reference sequence). In DNA form, the CDR3 reads TGTGCCAGCAGCAGAGGGACGGCACTAGCGGGACAAGAGACCCAGTACTTC. It translates to CASSRGTALAGQETQYF.

V is TRBV6-1 and J is TRBJ2-2; D uncertain. The CDR3 extends over 14 amino acids. Germline CDR1 is MNHNS and CDR2 is SASEGT. Trimming took off 5 bases at V and 3 bases at J, with 10 bases between the two ends. The CDR3 loop is CASSIGGHTGELFF. The CDR3 DNA follows: TGTGCCAGCAGTATTGGCGGACACACCGGGGAGCTGTTTTTT.

The chain uses TRBV5-1 and TRBJ1-1; maybe TRBD1 (6 bases). Trimming took off 1 base at V and 0 bases at J, with 10 bases between the two ends. From germline, CDR1 is SGHRS and CDR2 YFSETQ. The CDR3 sequence is 15 residues long. This CDR3 is CASSLNRDMNTEAFF. The DNA for the CDR3 is TGCGCCAGCAGCTTGAACAGGGACATGAACACTGAAGCTTTCTTT.

This clone showed up just once. The chain joins TRBV9 to TRBJ2-3, with D possibly matching TRBD2 (6 bases). CDR1 is SGDLS and CDR2 is YYNGEE in the germline V gene. The CDR3 has 14 amino acids. Trimming stripped 3 bases from V and 3 bases from J, with 11 bases between. The DNA for the CDR3 is TGTGCCAGCAGCGCCGGGAGTTGGACAGATACGCAGTATTTT. Protein sequence: CASSAGSWTDTQYF.

The chain has TRBV5-1 and TRBJ2-5; 8 bases agree with TRBD2. J gave up 1 base and V 2 bases, and 13 bases lay outside the gene matches. CDR3 size: 18 residues. Germline assignment: CDR1 SGHRS and CDR2 YFSETQ. DNA for the CDR3: TGCGCCAGCAGCTTTATACGGGCGGCTAGCGGGTTCCAAGAGACCCAGTACTTC. Protein: CASSFIRAASGFQETQYF.

The chain carries TRBV6-1 and TRBJ1-2; D is unresolved. The CDR3 consists of 15 residues. The germline V and J ends were trimmed by 3 bases and 5 bases, with 16 bases remaining between them. The germline gives CDR1 MNHNS, CDR2 SASEGT. This CDR3 is CASSEAGSVPYGYTF. In DNA, the CDR3 is TGTGCCAGCAGTGAGGCGGGCAGCGTACCTTATGGCTACACCTTC.

The V and J genes are TRBV5-1 and TRBJ1-4; D is perhaps TRBD1 (6 bases). Germline loops: CDR1 SGHRS, CDR2 YFSETQ. The length of the CDR3 is 15 residues. V lost 4 bases and J 4 bases, leaving 14 bases between the germline ends. The CDR3 loop reads CASSEMDSSNEKLFF. The DNA for the CDR3 is TGCGCCAGCAGCGAAATGGACAGCAGTAATGAAAAACTGTTTTTT.

The chain joins TRBV5-6 to TRBJ2-7; D is ambiguous. The V and J ends lost 2 bases and 0 bases respectively, with 6 bases between them. Germline lookup yields CDR1 SGHDT and CDR2 YYEEEE. This CDR3 has 13 residues. The CDR3 DNA reads TGTGCCAGCAGCTTCCTCAGCTCCTACGAGCAGTACTTC. It encodes CASSFLSSYEQYF.

This chain links TRBV7-2 with TRBJ2-3; TRBD1 or TRBD2 may be the D gene (7 bases each). Germline V gives CDR1 SGHTA, CDR2 FQGNSA. V lost 2 bases and J lost 4, with 10 bases in between. The CDR3 length is 14 residues. The CDR3: CASSLQGGADTQYF. CDR3 coding DNA: TGTGCCAGCAGCTTACAGGGGGGGGCAGATACGCAGTATTTT. Drawing the rest from reference TRBV7-2 and TRBJ2-3, the complete variable domain is GAGVSQSPSNKVTEKGKDVELRCDPISGHTALYWYRQSLGQGLEFLIYFQGNSAPDKSGLPSDRFSAERTGGSVSTLTIQRTQQEDSAVYLCASSLQGGADTQYFGPGTRLTVL.

This sequence joins TRBV28 and TRBJ2-7; either TRBD1 or TRBD2 may fit D (5 bases each). V lost 5 bases to trimming and J lost 0 bases, with 11 bases between them. There are 14 residues in the CDR3. Germline loops: CDR1 MDHEN, CDR2 SYDVKM. The CDR3 bases are TGTGCCAGCAGTGCCCCAGGGAGCTCCTACGAGCAGTACTTC. Translating gives CASSAPGSSYEQYF.

With regard to this clone: Other DNA sequences in this specimen translate into the identical CDR3. The chain links TRBV5-1 to TRBJ2-7; 11 bases map to TRBD2. The V and J ends lost 0 bases and 1 base, in that order; junction bases with no gene match: 0. This CDR3 is 15 amino acids long. The germline V gene encodes CDR1 SGHRS and CDR2 YFSETQ. The CDR3 coding sequence is TGCGCCAGCAGCTTGGGACTAGCGGGATCCTACGAGCAGTACTTC. It codes for CASSLGLAGSYEQYF. Full variable domain (rest looked up from reference TRBV5-1 and TRBJ2-7): KAGVTQTPRYLIKTRGQQVTLSCSPISGHRSVSWYQQTPGQGLQFLFEYFSETQRNKGNFPGRFSGRQFSNSRSEMNVSTLELGDSALYLCASSLGLAGSYEQYFGPGTRLTVT.

The rearrangement uses TRBV11-1 and TRBJ1-1; 7 nucleotides match TRBD1. Germline-derived CDR1 and CDR2 are SGHAT and FQDESV (reference sequence). V shed 2 bases, J shed 0 bases, and the junction held 3 bases outside the gene matches. The CDR3 spans 15 residues. This chain's CDR3 is CASSLFRGMNTEAFF. The CDR3 DNA sequence: TGTGCCAGCAGCTTATTCAGGGGGATGAACACTGAAGCTTTCTTT.

This chain links TRBV19 with TRBJ1-5; D is unclear. CDR1 and CDR2 (germline): LNHDA, SQIVND (reference sequence). Trimming shortened V by 8 bases and J by 0 bases, and 14 bases separated the two germline ends. The CDR3 loop spans 15 amino acids. CDR3 sequence: CASRSTLYSNQPQHF. CDR3 nucleotide sequence: TGTGCCAGTCGGTCGACACTTTATAGCAATCAGCCCCAGCATTTT.

V is TRBV28 and J is TRBJ2-2; the match to TRBD1 covers 7 bases. Germline lookup yields CDR1 MDHEN and CDR2 SYDVKM. The CDR3 totals 16 residues. V gave up 7 bases and J gave up 2 bases; unmatched junction bases: 10. CDR3 nucleotides: TGTGCCAGCACCCCCACAGGGGATCGTAACACCGGGGAGCTGTTTTTT. Translation: CASTPTGDRNTGELFF. Drawing the rest from reference TRBV28 and TRBJ2-2, the complete variable domain is DVKVTQSSRYLVKRTGEKVFLECVQDMDHENMFWYRQDPGLGLRLIYFSYDVKMKEKGDIPEGYSVSREKKERFSLILESASTNQTSMYLCASTPTGDRNTGELFFGEGSRLTVL.

V and J are TRBV6-5 and TRBJ2-1; unclear D gene. This CDR3 spans 15 amino acids. Trimming removed 8 bases at V and 6 bases at J, with 20 bases between. CDR1 and CDR2 (germline): MNHEY, SVGAGI. The CDR3 DNA reads as TGTGCCAGCCACAAGAGCGCTTACACCCTCAATGAGCAGTTCTTC. Protein product: CASHKSAYTLNEQFF.

The CDR3 sequence: CASSPFSRDQPQHF. In DNA, the CDR3 is TGTGCCAGCAGTCCCTTCTCCCGGGATCAGCCCCAGCATTTT. The chain employs TRBV6-1 and TRBJ1-5, with no clear D. V was pared by 5 bases and J by 5 bases, with 13 bases between. Germline-derived CDR1 and CDR2 are MNHNS and SASEGT. The CDR3 sequence is 14 residues long.

The chain has TRBV5-1 and TRBJ2-7, with D possibly matching TRBD1 (5 bases). The V and J ends lost 0 bases and 0 bases respectively, with 10 bases between them. CDR1 and CDR2 (germline): SGHRS, YFSETQ. CDR3 length: 15 amino acids. Written as DNA, the CDR3 is TGCGCCAGCAGCTTGGAATCAGGGAACTCCTACGAGCAGTACTTC. Amino acids: CASSLESGNSYEQYF. The full variable domain, with the rest looked up from reference TRBV5-1 and TRBJ2-7, is KAGVTQTPRYLIKTRGQQVTLSCSPISGHRSVSWYQQTPGQGLQFLFEYFSETQRNKGNFPGRFSGRQFSNSRSEMNVSTLELGDSALYLCASSLESGNSYEQYFGPGTRLTVT.

The rearrangement uses TRBV30 and TRBJ2-5, with D maybe TRBD2 (6 bases). Trimming cost V 4 bases and J 5 bases, with 14 bases left between them. Germline V CDR1 and CDR2: GTSNPN, SVGIG (reference sequence). The CDR3 consists of 13 residues. This CDR3 reads CAWNAGLVETQYF. The CDR3 DNA sequence: TGTGCCTGGAATGCGGGGCTGGTGGAGACCCAGTACTTC.

The chain has TRBV15 and TRBJ1-5; a weak D match, TRBD1 (6 bases). The CDR3 contains 17 residues. The ends were cut back, 0 bases at V and 2 bases at J, with 14 bases in the middle. Germline CDR1 is LNHNV and CDR2 is YYDKDF (reference sequence). For the CDR3, the DNA is TGTGCCACCAGCAGAGATCATCAGGGGTTCCGCAATCAGCCCCAGCATTTT. Protein sequence: CATSRDHQGFRNQPQHF.